This is a list of T cell receptor beta chains from one sample in a study of shared clonotypes between healthy human individuals. Sequenced by immunoSEQ multiplex PCR; TCRdb stores in-frame clones only, minus some. The table lists roughly 600,000 clones, 95% to 98% of them singletons. Specimen: naive CD8+ T cells sorted from blood. The receptors were gathered from a man aged 25-45 years in good health. The CDR3 runs from the conserved cysteine through the conserved F or W. The order of the fields is V gene, J gene, D gene, clone size, CDR3 DNA, CDR3 protein. A D gene is named only where the DNA matches it firmly. Only part of the rows carry a size: once, few, many, or a class if the clone is expanded.

v_gene: TRBV4-2; j_gene: TRBJ2-1; d_gene: TRBD2; abundance: NA; CDR3nt: TGTGCCAGCAGCCAAGAGGGGACCTCGGGACTAGCATCCTACAATGAGCAGTTCTTC; CDR3aa: CASSQEGTSGLASYNEQFF
v_gene: TRBV28; j_gene: TRBJ2-7; d_gene: TRBD1; abundance: NA; CDR3nt: TGTGCCAGCAGCGATTTTCCGCAGGGGGACGGTACCTCCTACGAGCAGTACTTC; CDR3aa: CASSDFPQGDGTSYEQYF
v_gene: TRBV29-1; j_gene: TRBJ2-3; d_gene: NA; abundance: NA; CDR3nt: TGCAGCGTTGATTTTCCCGGACCTACGATTAGCACAGATACGCAGTATTTT; CDR3aa: CSVDFPGPTISTDTQYF
v_gene: TRBV19; j_gene: TRBJ2-7; d_gene: TRBD1; abundance: once; CDR3nt: TGTGCCAGTAGTCCGAAACAGGGGTATTCGGGCGAGCAGTACTTC; CDR3aa: CASSPKQGYSGEQYF
v_gene: TRBV5-5; j_gene: TRBJ2-7; d_gene: NA; abundance: once; CDR3nt: TGTGCCAGCAGCACTGTTCGCCAGACAGCTGCCTACGAGCAGTACTTC; CDR3aa: CASSTVRQTAAYEQYF
v_gene: TRBV18; j_gene: TRBJ2-1; d_gene: NA; abundance: NA; CDR3nt: TGTGCCAGCTCACCCCCCGTTTTGGACAATGAGCAGTTCTTC; CDR3aa: CASSPPVLDNEQFF
v_gene: TRBV11-1; j_gene: TRBJ2-3; d_gene: NA; abundance: NA; CDR3nt: TGTGCCAGCACCCCCCTAGCGAGTTCAACAGATACGCAGTATTTT; CDR3aa: CASTPLASSTDTQYF
v_gene: TRBV5-6; j_gene: TRBJ1-3; d_gene: NA; abundance: NA; CDR3nt: TGTGCCAGCAGCTTAGGGATGGCAGGAAACACCATATATTTT; CDR3aa: CASSLGMAGNTIYF
v_gene: TRBV11-2; j_gene: TRBJ2-7; d_gene: TRBD2; abundance: NA; CDR3nt: TGTGCCAGCAGCTTGGGGGAGGGCCCTCCCTACGAGCAGTACTTC; CDR3aa: CASSLGEGPPYEQYF
v_gene: TRBV4-1; j_gene: TRBJ1-1; d_gene: NA; abundance: NA; CDR3nt: TGCGCCAGCAGCCGAGCGGACGGGGGCACTGAAGCTTTCTTT; CDR3aa: CASSRADGGTEAFF
v_gene: TRBV6-5; j_gene: TRBJ1-1; d_gene: TRBD1; abundance: NA; CDR3nt: TGTGCCAGCAGAGAAACAGGGGGCACTGAAGCTTTCTTT; CDR3aa: CASRETGGTEAFF
v_gene: TRBV9; j_gene: TRBJ1-1; d_gene: NA; abundance: NA; CDR3nt: TGTGCCAGCAGCGTAGAGGGACAGAACACTGAAGCTTTCTTT; CDR3aa: CASSVEGQNTEAFF
v_gene: TRBV15; j_gene: TRBJ1-2; d_gene: NA; abundance: NA; CDR3nt: TGTGCCACCAGCACCGGGACTGCAAGCTATGGCTACACCTTC; CDR3aa: CATSTGTASYGYTF
v_gene: TRBV7-6; j_gene: TRBJ2-1; d_gene: TRBD1; abundance: NA; CDR3nt: TGTGCCAGCAGCTCACCGTGGGGACAGGGGGCGAATGAGCAGTTCTTC; CDR3aa: CASSSPWGQGANEQFF
v_gene: TRBV10-3; j_gene: TRBJ1-1; d_gene: NA; abundance: NA; CDR3nt: TGTGCCATCAGTTATTTCATAGGGTCAGGGAACACTGAAGCTTTCTTT; CDR3aa: CAISYFIGSGNTEAFF
v_gene: TRBV2; j_gene: TRBJ1-5; d_gene: NA; abundance: NA; CDR3nt: TGTGCCACGCGCAGGCTTAGCAATCAGCCCCAGCATTTT; CDR3aa: CATRRLSNQPQHF
v_gene: TRBV29-1; j_gene: TRBJ2-1; d_gene: TRBD2; abundance: NA; CDR3nt: TGCAGCGTTGCCACTAGCGGGAGTTACAATGAGCAGTTCTTC; CDR3aa: CSVATSGSYNEQFF
v_gene: TRBV19; j_gene: TRBJ2-1; d_gene: NA; abundance: NA; CDR3nt: TGTGCCAGTAGTACCGGGAACAGAGACAATGAGCAGTTCTTC; CDR3aa: CASSTGNRDNEQFF
v_gene: TRBV19; j_gene: TRBJ2-7; d_gene: NA; abundance: NA; CDR3nt: TGTGCCAGTAGTTGGGGCAGCACCTACGAGCAGTACTTC; CDR3aa: CASSWGSTYEQYF
v_gene: TRBV9; j_gene: TRBJ2-5; d_gene: NA; abundance: NA; CDR3nt: TGTGCCAGCAGCTCACGGTTAGGGGAGACCCAGTACTTC; CDR3aa: CASSSRLGETQYF
v_gene: TRBV11-2; j_gene: TRBJ1-5; d_gene: NA; abundance: NA; CDR3nt: TGTGCCAGCAGCCAGGGACCCATGACTAATCAGCCCCAGCATTTT; CDR3aa: CASSQGPMTNQPQHF
v_gene: TRBV4-2; j_gene: TRBJ2-2; d_gene: TRBD2; abundance: NA; CDR3nt: TGTGCCAGCAGCCAATGGGAAGCGGGAGGGCATACCGGGGAGCTGTTTTTT; CDR3aa: CASSQWEAGGHTGELFF
v_gene: TRBV6-6; j_gene: TRBJ2-7; d_gene: NA; abundance: NA; CDR3nt: TGTGCCAGCAGTTACAGATCGGTATACGAGCAGTACTTC; CDR3aa: CASSYRSVYEQYF